Following are 23 T cell receptor beta chains from one sample sequenced in a study of regulatory T cells in long-lasting Graves disease. Time point defined: persistent/refractory GD, antithyroid drugs over 5 years with positive TRAb. Making the TCR library involved RNA that had been extracted from PBMCs. Investigators prepared the TCR beta libraries by applying iRepertoire HTBI primers and Arm-PCR of CDR3 regions. One entry per CDR3 protein, called by TCRdb with MiXCR from the multiplex PCR reads. In the table there are a few hundred thousand distinct CDR3 sequences, less than 30% of which are singletons. The source was peripheral blood mononuclear cells (PBMCs), collected when the disease was refractory, from a patient treated with antithyroid drugs. These receptors were obtained from a woman aged 40 to 50 with Graves disease.

The V and J genes are TRBV28 and TRBJ2-3; D is perhaps TRBD1 or TRBD2 (5 bases each). The CDR3 covers 15 residues. The ends were cut back, 6 bases at V and 2 bases at J, with 15 bases in the middle. CDR1 is MDHEN and CDR2 is SYDVKM in the germline V gene. CDR3 sequence (DNA): TGTGCCAGCAGCTTCTTAGGGGACCACACAGATACGCAGTATTTT. The encoded protein is CASSFLGDHTDTQYF. The complete variable domain, with remaining parts taken from reference TRBV28 and TRBJ2-3, reads DVKVTQSSRYLVKRTGEKVFLECVQDMDHENMFWYRQDPGLGLRLIYFSYDVKMKEKGDIPEGYSVSREKKERFSLILESASTNQTSMYLCASSFLGDHTDTQYFGPGTRLTVL.

The chain couples TRBV5-1 to TRBJ2-2; TRBD1 aligns across 7 bases. CDR3 length: 16 amino acids. CDR1 and CDR2 from the germline V gene are SGHRS and YFSETQ. J lost 4 bases, V lost 0 bases, and 6 bases had no gene match. The CDR3 here is CASSLADRDLTGELFF. The CDR3 DNA reads TGCGCCAGCAGCTTGGCTGACAGGGACCTCACCGGGGAGCTGTTTTTT.

This clonotype was counted a few times. The chain recombines TRBV6-2 or TRBV6-3 with TRBJ2-5; 14 positions agree with TRBD2. The germline gives CDR1 MNHEY, CDR2 SVGEGT. V gave up 6 bases and J gave up 5 bases; unmatched junction bases: 8. This CDR3 is built from 16 residues. CDR3 sequence reads: CASSLHGTSGSETQYF. Written as DNA, the CDR3 is TGTGCCAGCAGCTTACACGGGACTAGCGGGAGTGAGACCCAGTACTTC.

This clonotype has just a few counts. The CDR3: CASSLFGPKNIQYF. The CDR3, as DNA: TGCGCCAGCAGCTTGTTCGGTCCCAAAAACATTCAGTACTTC. The genes are TRBV5-1 and TRBJ2-4; D is ambiguous. V was pared by 1 base and J by 2 bases, with 7 bases between. The CDR3 loop spans 14 amino acids. Germline CDR1 SGHRS, CDR2 YFSETQ.

This chain uses TRBV10-3 with TRBJ2-5, with D possibly TRBD1 on 5 matching bases. There are 14 residues in the CDR3. V lost 3 bases and J 5 bases, leaving 13 bases between the germline ends. Germline V gives CDR1 ENHRY, CDR2 SYGVKD. The CDR3 sequence: CAISDGRWGETQYF. DNA for the CDR3: TGTGCCATCAGTGATGGTAGATGGGGCGAGACCCAGTACTTC.

CDR3 amino acids: CASSFVYSETQYF. Written as DNA, the CDR3 is TGTGCCAGCAGCTTCGTCTATTCGGAGACCCAGTACTTC. This chain joins TRBV7-6 and TRBJ2-5; D call uncertain. Trimming took off 3 bases at V and 5 bases at J, with 10 bases between the two ends. Germline-derived CDR1 and CDR2 are SGHVS and FNYEAQ. The length of the CDR3 is 13 residues.

This clonotype was seen ten or more times. This chain joins TRBV10-3 and TRBJ2-5; D may correspond to TRBD1 or TRBD2 (5 bases each). The CDR3 is made up of 14 amino acids. Deletions cut 3 bases from V and 9 bases from J, with 17 bases between. Germline V lookup: CDR1 ENHRY, CDR2 SYGVKD. The CDR3 sequence is CAISDEGSALSQYF. In DNA, the CDR3 is TGTGCCATCAGTGATGAGGGGTCCGCGCTGTCCCAGTACTTC.

At least ten counts were recorded for this clonotype. V and J are TRBV11-3 and TRBJ1-1; no firm D call. This CDR3 is built from 13 residues. Germline V CDR1 and CDR2: SGHNT, YENEEA. V lost 0 bases, J lost 3 bases, and 5 bases lay in between. The CDR3 DNA reads as TGTGCCAGCAGCTTAGAAGATTACACTGAAGCTTTCTTT. Its translation: CASSLEDYTEAFF.

The V gene is TRBV14, the J gene TRBJ1-6, with D uncertain. V was clipped by 2 bases and J by 8 bases, with 10 bases between them. There are 14 residues in the CDR3. Germline lookup yields CDR1 SGHDN and CDR2 FVKESK. CDR3 loop: CASSQLGVHSPLHF. CDR3 in DNA: TGTGCCAGCAGCCAACTCGGTGTGCATTCACCCCTCCACTTT.

The V gene is TRBV6-1, the J gene TRBJ1-4; D might be TRBD1 (5 bases). CDR3 length: 15 residues. The germline V gene has CDR1 MNHNS and CDR2 SASEGT. V lost 6 bases and J lost 8, with 19 bases in between. The CDR3 region has the DNA TGTGCCAGCAGCCTACCGAGGGGAGCCGAGGAAAAACTGTTTTTT. Protein product: CASSLPRGAEEKLFF.

This clonotype was recorded many times. J is TRBJ2-7 and V is TRBV7-6; D tentatively reads TRBD1 or TRBD2 (5 bases each). The CDR3 covers 13 residues. Between the trimmed V and J ends, which lost 0 bases and 8 bases, there was a span of 11 bases. CDR1 and CDR2 from the germline V gene are SGHVS and FNYEAQ. The CDR3 nucleotides are TGTGCCAGCAGCTTAGCGCTGGGGACCAAGCAGTACTTC. Amino acids: CASSLALGTKQYF.

The sample holds many counts of this clonotype. The V call is TRBV6-1, the J call TRBJ2-2; D gene uncertain. The CDR3 runs 13 residues. V lost 7 bases and J 6 bases, leaving 12 bases between the germline ends. The germline V gene has CDR1 MNHNS and CDR2 SASEGT. CDR3 sequence reads: CASIPDAAGELFF. The CDR3 nucleotides are TGTGCCAGCATCCCGGACGCGGCCGGGGAGCTGTTTTTT.

This clonotype was counted only a few times. The chain joins TRBV19 to TRBJ2-7; 7 positions agree with TRBD1. Per the germline V gene, CDR1 is LNHDA and CDR2 is SQIVND (reference sequence). The CDR3 extends over 15 amino acids. Germline trimming cut 6 bases from V and 5 bases from J; bases unmatched to any gene: 13. CDR3: CASRHPGQLNHEQYF. The CDR3 DNA is TGTGCCAGTAGACATCCGGGACAGTTGAACCACGAGCAGTACTTC.

The gene calls are TRBV15 and TRBJ2-1; D is ambiguous. The CDR3 contains 14 residues. CDR1 is LNHNV and CDR2 is YYDKDF in the germline V gene (reference sequence). V lost 0 bases and J lost 7, with 10 bases in between. The CDR3: CATSRDLGLNEQFF. The CDR3, as DNA: TGTGCCACCAGCAGAGATCTTGGGTTAAATGAGCAGTTCTTC.

The chain couples TRBV19 to TRBJ2-7; D gene unclear. Germline V gene lookup returns CDR1 LNHDA and CDR2 SQIVND (reference sequence). V dropped 3 bases and J dropped 0 bases, with 9 bases sitting between them. The CDR3 has 14 amino acids. As DNA, the CDR3 is TGTGCCAGTAGTATCAAAGCAGACTCCTACGAGCAGTACTTC. Amino acid sequence: CASSIKADSYEQYF.

The rearrangement joins TRBV7-9 to TRBJ2-2, with D possibly being TRBD1 or TRBD2 (5 bases each). Per the germline V gene, CDR1 is SEHNR and CDR2 is FQNEAQ (reference sequence). The CDR3 is 17 residues long. Trimming left V 5 bases short and J 0 bases short, with 16 bases between. CDR3 protein: CASSPSRVDPNTGELFF. The CDR3, as DNA: TGTGCCAGCAGCCCTAGCAGGGTCGATCCGAACACCGGGGAGCTGTTTTTT.

This rearrangement joins TRBV7-9 to TRBJ1-1, with D hard to call. Germline CDR1 and CDR2: SEHNR and FQNEAQ (reference sequence). V gave up 4 bases and J gave up 10 bases, with 22 bases separating them. The CDR3 is 15 residues long. In DNA form, the CDR3 reads TGTGCCAGCAGCTATGGAGTTGGTGCAGGCAGTGGAGCTTTCTTT. Protein: CASSYGVGAGSGAFF.

Regarding this clonotype: The junction shows a germline mismatch at one end, possibly a read error. The chain links TRBV30 to TRBJ1-1; a weak D match, TRBD1 (6 bases). The CDR3 runs to 15 residues. Germline values: CDR1 GTSNPN, CDR2 SVGIG (reference sequence). This CDR3 reads CAWAPGVGEDTETFF. DNA of the CDR3: TGTGCCTGGGCTCCAGGGGTGGGAGAGGACACTGAAACTTTCTTT.

The sample holds many counts of this clonotype. The rearrangement links TRBV7-9 to TRBJ1-2; D remains ambiguous. The CDR3 is made up of 14 amino acids. Trimming took 2 bases from V and 4 from J, leaving 11 bases between them. Looked up from germline, CDR1 is SEHNR and CDR2 is FQNEAQ (reference sequence). The CDR3 coding sequence is TGTGCCAGCAGCTTAAGTTTAGCCAGCTATGGCTACACCTTC. It translates to CASSLSLASYGYTF.

The table lists this clonotype with a few counts. The CDR3 is CASSQTGGASYTF. The CDR3 coding sequence is TGTGCCAGCTCACAGACAGGGGGCGCGAGCTACACCTTC. The chain couples TRBV18 to TRBJ1-2, with 10 bases matching TRBD1. CDR1 and CDR2 from the germline V gene are KGHSH and LQKENI. J gave up 9 bases and V 4 bases, and 5 bases lay outside the gene matches. The CDR3 has 13 residues.

The V and J genes are TRBV4-1 and TRBJ1-1, with D possibly being TRBD1 (5 bases). Between the trimmed V and J ends, which lost 5 bases and 3 bases, there was a span of 16 bases. The germline CDR1 and CDR2 sequences are MGHRA and YSYEKL. The CDR3 is 15 amino acids. The CDR3 coding sequence is TGCGCCAGCAGCAACCGGGGGAGAGGGGACACTGAAGCTTTCTTT. Translated, it gives CASSNRGRGDTEAFF.

This clonotype was seen repeatedly, ten times or more. V usage is TRBV12-3 or TRBV12-4 and J usage is TRBJ1-5; D call uncertain. With 3 bases removed from V and 6 bases from J, the gap between germline ends came to 12 bases. CDR3 size: 14 residues. DNA for the CDR3: TGTGCCAGCAGTTTCGGCGGGGAAGGTCAGCCCCAGCATTTT. Its translation: CASSFGGEGQPQHF.

The chain has TRBV9 and TRBJ2-6, with TRBD1 matching over 10 bases. CDR3 size: 19 residues. Germline values: CDR1 SGDLS, CDR2 YYNGEE. The V segment lost 3 bases and the J segment 3 bases; nucleotides outside the gene matches: 12. The CDR3 region has the DNA TGTGCCAGCAGCGACACTCCCGGGACAGGGGAGAGTGGGGCCAACGTCCTGACTTTC. This gives the protein CASSDTPGTGESGANVLTF.